These 15 T cell receptor beta chains came from one sample sequenced in a study of vaccination and CD4 T cells after COVID-19. No antigen has been identified for these receptors. Treatment denoted: roughly 10-day PBMC culture with coronavirus spike peptide pools or control peptides (ViraFEST assay). Cultured CD4+ T-cell DNA underwent Oncomine TCR Beta short-read sequencing. TCRdb itself ran the PCR reads through MiXCR, one entry per CDR3 protein. The table includes about 4,000 distinct CDR3 sequences, more than 30% detected once. Sequencing was done on a sample of CD4+ T cells from blood, cultured in vitro. The receptors derive from a human donor who had recovered from COVID-19.

The chain employs TRBV24-1 and TRBJ2-2, with D maybe TRBD2 (5 bases). V lost 2 bases to trimming and J lost 6 bases, with 6 bases between them. This CDR3 is built from 13 residues. CDR1 and CDR2 from the germline V gene are KGHDR and SFDVKD. The CDR3 region has the DNA TGTGCCACCAGTGATTACGGGGCCGGGGAGCTGTTTTTT. It translates to CATSDYGAGELFF.

The rearrangement uses TRBV24-1 and TRBJ1-2; D gene uncertain. The CDR3 totals 12 residues. Germline-derived CDR1 and CDR2 are KGHDR and SFDVKD. V lost 2 bases to trimming and J lost 3 bases, with 3 bases between them. The CDR3 DNA reads as TGTGCCACCAGTGATTGGGACTATGGCTACACCTTC. This translates into CATSDWDYGYTF.

This clonotype was detected once. This sequence joins TRBV5-1 and TRBJ1-2; 8 bases fit TRBD1. The ends lost 2 bases at V and 6 bases at J; junction bases unmatched: 9. The CDR3 spans 15 residues. Germline V CDR1 and CDR2: SGHRS, YFSETQ. The CDR3 DNA follows: TGCGCCAGCAGCTTCTGGGACAGGCGATTACATGGCTACACCTTC. Its translation: CASSFWDRRLHGYTF.

This clonotype was counted a few times. The chain carries TRBV7-2 and TRBJ1-6; tentative D call: TRBD1 (5 bases). CDR1 and CDR2 from the germline V gene are SGHTA and FQGNSA. This CDR3 has 15 residues. The V and J ends lost 2 bases and 7 bases respectively, with 12 bases between them. Written as DNA, the CDR3 is TGTGCCAGCAGCTTAAAAAGGGGAAACAATTCACCCCTCCACTTT. Protein product: CASSLKRGNNSPLHF.

This clonotype is large in the sample. The chain combines TRBV7-9 with TRBJ2-7; D call uncertain. The CDR3 covers 14 residues. Looked up from germline, CDR1 is SEHNR and CDR2 is FQNEAQ (reference sequence). V was trimmed by 4 bases and J by 2 bases, leaving 12 bases between them. This CDR3 is CASSSDLSTYEQYF. CDR3 nucleotide sequence: TGTGCCAGCAGCTCGGACCTCTCAACCTACGAGCAGTACTTC. The full variable domain, rest sourced from reference TRBV7-9 and TRBJ2-7, is DTGVSQNPRHKITKRGQNVTFRCDPISEHNRLYWYRQTLGQGPEFLTYFQNEAQLEKSRLLSDRFSAERPKGSFSTLEIQRTEQGDSAMYLCASSSDLSTYEQYFGPGTRLTVT.

This clonotype has a handful of counts. The J gene is TRBJ2-1, the V gene TRBV20-1, with D perhaps assigned TRBD1 or TRBD2 (5 bases each). The CDR3 is 11 residues long. Per germline, CDR1 DFQATT and CDR2 SNEGSKA (reference sequence). The V end lost 0 bases, the J end lost 15 bases, and 12 bases lay between the germline ends. The CDR3 loop reads CSARDGDAPFF. DNA of the CDR3: TGCAGTGCTAGAGATGGGGACGCCCCGTTCTTC.

This clonotype was seen a handful of times. The chain uses TRBV20-1 and TRBJ1-6; no clear D. Germline V lookup: CDR1 DFQATT, CDR2 SNEGSKA (reference sequence). V lost 5 bases to trimming and J lost 13 bases, with 15 bases between them. The CDR3 spans 12 residues. CDR3 region: CSAPTGSGPLHF. The CDR3 DNA sequence: TGCAGTGCTCCGACCGGGAGTGGCCCCCTCCACTTT.

V is TRBV6-5 and J is TRBJ2-7, with 9 bases matching TRBD1. CDR3 size: 15 residues. The V segment lost 0 bases and the J segment 6 bases; nucleotides outside the gene matches: 6. Germline V gene data show CDR1 as MNHEY and CDR2 as SVGAGI. The CDR3 protein is CASSYSAGTGFEQYF. In DNA, the CDR3 is TGTGCCAGCAGTTACTCGGCCGGGACAGGGTTCGAGCAGTACTTC.

The rearrangement links TRBV12-3 or TRBV12-4 to TRBJ2-1; 8 bases map to TRBD2. CDR3 size: 17 residues. The V and J ends lost 2 bases and 8 bases, in that order; junction bases with no gene match: 14. CDR3 nucleotide sequence: TGTGCCAGCAGTTTATCTAGGGCGGGGGGCCCCTTCGATGAGCAGTTCTTC. It codes for CASSLSRAGGPFDEQFF.

The chain combines TRBV7-2 with TRBJ1-2; TRBD1 matches 10 bases. The germline CDR1 and CDR2 sequences are SGHTA and FQGNSA. V lost 5 bases, J lost 5 bases, and 8 bases stayed unmatched. The CDR3 is made up of 15 amino acids. CDR3 residues: CASSPRTGGRYGYTF. CDR3 bases: TGTGCCAGCAGCCCGAGGACAGGGGGGAGGTATGGCTACACCTTC. Together with reference TRBV7-2 and TRBJ1-2, the CDR3 gives the full variable domain: GAGVSQSPSNKVTEKGKDVELRCDPISGHTALYWYRQSLGQGLEFLIYFQGNSAPDKSGLPSDRFSAERTGGSVSTLTIQRTQQEDSAVYLCASSPRTGGRYGYTFGSGTRLTVV.

The gene calls are TRBV2 and TRBJ2-5, with D possibly called TRBD1 or TRBD2 (5 bases each). The germline V and J ends were trimmed by 6 bases and 7 bases, with 18 bases remaining between them. Germline CDR1 SNHLY, CDR2 FYNNEI. CDR3 length equals 14 residues. The CDR3 is CASRGTWGMATQYF. The DNA for the CDR3 is TGTGCCAGCAGAGGGACCTGGGGCATGGCGACCCAGTACTTC.

By sample share, this clonotype is medium-sized (0.01 to 0.1%). This sequence joins TRBV7-2 and TRBJ2-2; D could derive from TRBD1 or TRBD2 (6 bases each). Germline assignment: CDR1 SGHTA and CDR2 FQGNSA. V was clipped by 5 bases and J by 0 bases, with 13 bases between them. The CDR3 runs to 16 residues. CDR3 amino acids: CASSRNGGSNTGELFF. The CDR3, as DNA: TGTGCCAGCAGCCGCAACGGGGGCTCGAACACCGGGGAGCTGTTTTTT.

The chain employs TRBV6-5 and TRBJ1-6, with TRBD1 matching over 9 bases. With 2 bases clipped from V and 14 bases from J, the junction kept 10 bases outside the gene matches. This CDR3 comprises 15 residues. The germline V gene has CDR1 MNHEY and CDR2 SVGAGI. CDR3: CASSYRTGGQRALHF. CDR3 coding DNA: TGTGCCAGCAGTTACCGAACAGGGGGCCAAAGGGCCCTCCACTTT.

The chain carries TRBV20-1 and TRBJ1-1; D gene uncertain. This CDR3 has 12 amino acids. Looked up from germline, CDR1 is DFQATT and CDR2 is SNEGSKA (reference sequence). Trimming left V 6 bases short and J 3 bases short, with 11 bases between. The CDR3 sequence: CSAQSPDTEAFF. As DNA, the CDR3 is TGCAGTGCCCAGAGTCCGGACACTGAAGCTTTCTTT.

This clonotype was seen only a few times. At one of its ends the junction is not consistent with the germline gene, which may arise from a read error. The chain joins TRBV7-7 to TRBJ2-3, with 8 nucleotides matching TRBD1. Germline CDR1 reads SSHAT; CDR2 reads FNYEAQ (reference sequence). This CDR3 has 13 residues. DNA for the CDR3: TGTGCTAGCAGCCAGGGGGCTTTAGATACGCAGTATTTT. This sequence encodes CASSQGALDTQYF.